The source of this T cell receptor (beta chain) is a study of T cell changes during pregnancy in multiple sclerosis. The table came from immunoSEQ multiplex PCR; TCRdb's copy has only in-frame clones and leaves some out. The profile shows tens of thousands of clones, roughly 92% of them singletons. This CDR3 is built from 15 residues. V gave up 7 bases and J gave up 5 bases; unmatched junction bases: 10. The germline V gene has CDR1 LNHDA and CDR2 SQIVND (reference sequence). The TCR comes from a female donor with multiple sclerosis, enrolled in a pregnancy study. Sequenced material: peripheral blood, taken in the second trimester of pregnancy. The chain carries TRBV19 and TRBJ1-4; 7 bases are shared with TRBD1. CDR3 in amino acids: CASKPTGLPNEKLFF. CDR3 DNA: TGTGCCAGTAAACCGACAGGGCTACCGAATGAAAAACTGTTTTTT.